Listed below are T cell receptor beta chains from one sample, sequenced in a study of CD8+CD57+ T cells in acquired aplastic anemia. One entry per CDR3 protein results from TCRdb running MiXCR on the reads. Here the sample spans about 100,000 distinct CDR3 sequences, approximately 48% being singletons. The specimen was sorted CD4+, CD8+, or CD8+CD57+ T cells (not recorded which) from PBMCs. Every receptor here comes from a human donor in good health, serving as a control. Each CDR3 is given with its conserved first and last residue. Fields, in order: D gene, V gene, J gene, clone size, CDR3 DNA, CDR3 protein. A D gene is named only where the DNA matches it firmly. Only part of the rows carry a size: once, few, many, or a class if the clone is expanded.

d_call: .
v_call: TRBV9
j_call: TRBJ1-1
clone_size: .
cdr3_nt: TGTGCCAGCAGCGTAGACGGAGAGAACACTGAAGCTTTCTTT
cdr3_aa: CASSVDGENTEAFF

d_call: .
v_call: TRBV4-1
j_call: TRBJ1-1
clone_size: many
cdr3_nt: TGCGCCAGCAGCCAGGGGACGGTGAACACTGAAGCTTTCTTT
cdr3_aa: CASSQGTVNTEAFF

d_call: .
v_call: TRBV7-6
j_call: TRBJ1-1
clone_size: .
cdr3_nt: TGTGCCAGCAGCGGAGGGCTGGGCACTGAAGCTTTCTTT
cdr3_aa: CASSGGLGTEAFF

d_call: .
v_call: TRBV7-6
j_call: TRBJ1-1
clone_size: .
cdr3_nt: TGTGCCAGCAGCTTAGACAGCGGGAAAGCTTTCTTT
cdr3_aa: CASSLDSGKAFF

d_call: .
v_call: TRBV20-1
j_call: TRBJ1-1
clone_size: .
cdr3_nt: TGCAGTGCTAGCGGCAGGGAGGCAAACACTGAAGCTTTCTTT
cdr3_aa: CSASGREANTEAFF

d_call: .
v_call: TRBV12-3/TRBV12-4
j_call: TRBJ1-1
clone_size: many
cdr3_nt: TGTGCCAGCAGTTCATTGGCTGGAGACCACCCTTTTGGGGGTAGCGCTTTCTTT
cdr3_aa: CASSSLAGDHPFGGSAFF

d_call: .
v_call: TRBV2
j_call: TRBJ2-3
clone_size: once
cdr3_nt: TGTGCCAGCAGCTTACGGGTGAGCACAGATACGCAGTATTTT
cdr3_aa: CASSLRVSTDTQYF

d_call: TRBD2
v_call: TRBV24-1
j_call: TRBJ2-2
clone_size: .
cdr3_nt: TGTGCCACCAGCGCAACCCCGGGACTAGCGGGCCGATACACCGGGGAGCTGTTTTTT
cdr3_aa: CATSATPGLAGRYTGELFF

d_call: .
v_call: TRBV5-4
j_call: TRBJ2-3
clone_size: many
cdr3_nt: TGTGCCAGCAGCTTGGCCGCAGGGGGGGTCACAGATACGCAGTATTTT
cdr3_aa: CASSLAAGGVTDTQYF

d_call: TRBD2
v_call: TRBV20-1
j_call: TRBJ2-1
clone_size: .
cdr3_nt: TGCAGTGCTTTTTCCGGGACTACCTACAATGAGCAGTTCTTC
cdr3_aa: CSAFSGTTYNEQFF

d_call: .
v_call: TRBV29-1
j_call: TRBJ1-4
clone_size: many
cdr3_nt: TGCAGCGTTGATGCGGGTGGGGTCGAAAAACTGTTTTTT
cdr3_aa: CSVDAGGVEKLFF

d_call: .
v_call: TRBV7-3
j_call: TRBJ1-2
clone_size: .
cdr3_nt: TGTGCCAGCAGCCGACAGCAAAACTATGGCTACACCTTC
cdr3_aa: CASSRQQNYGYTF

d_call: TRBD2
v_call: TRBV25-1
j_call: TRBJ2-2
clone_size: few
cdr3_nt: TGTGCCAGCAGTCGACTAGCGGGGGGAAAGACCGGGGAGCTGTTTTTT
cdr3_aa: CASSRLAGGKTGELFF

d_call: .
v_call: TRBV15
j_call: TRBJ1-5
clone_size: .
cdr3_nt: TGTGCCACCGAGGGTTACAATCAGCCCCAGCATTTT
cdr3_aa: CATEGYNQPQHF

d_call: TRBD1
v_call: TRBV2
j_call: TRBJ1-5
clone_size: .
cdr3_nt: TGTGCCAGCAGTGGGGGGACAGGGTCTAGCAATCAGCCCCAGCATTTT
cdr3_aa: CASSGGTGSSNQPQHF

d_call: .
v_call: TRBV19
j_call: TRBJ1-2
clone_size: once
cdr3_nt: TGTGCCAGTAGTATAGGGACATCGTATGGCTACACCTTC
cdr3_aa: CASSIGTSYGYTF

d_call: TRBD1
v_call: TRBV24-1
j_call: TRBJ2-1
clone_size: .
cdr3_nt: TGTGCCACCAGTGCTCAAACAGGGGGTGAGCAGTTCTTC
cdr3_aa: CATSAQTGGEQFF

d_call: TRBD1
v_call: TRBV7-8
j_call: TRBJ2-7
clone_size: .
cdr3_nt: TGTGCCAGCAGCTCACAGGGGGCTGGTGGGCAGTACTTC
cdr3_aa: CASSSQGAGGQYF

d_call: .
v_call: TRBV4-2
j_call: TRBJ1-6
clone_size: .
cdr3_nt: TGTGCCAGCAGCCAAGATTTCGAGAAGGGAGGTTCACCCCTCCACTTT
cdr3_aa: CASSQDFEKGGSPLHF

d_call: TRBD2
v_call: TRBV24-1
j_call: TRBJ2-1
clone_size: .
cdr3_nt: TGTGCCACCAGCCCTTCTGGGGGACTAGCGGGCTACAATGAGCAGTTCTTC
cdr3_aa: CATSPSGGLAGYNEQFF

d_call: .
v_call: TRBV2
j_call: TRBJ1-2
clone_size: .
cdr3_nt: TGTGCCAGCAGTTACTCTGCGGGGGGAAACTATGGCTACACCTTC
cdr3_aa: CASSYSAGGNYGYTF

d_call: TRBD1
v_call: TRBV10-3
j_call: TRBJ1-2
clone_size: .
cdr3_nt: TGTGCCGCCGCAGGGACAGCAGCTAACTATGGCTACACCTTC
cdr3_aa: CAAAGTAANYGYTF

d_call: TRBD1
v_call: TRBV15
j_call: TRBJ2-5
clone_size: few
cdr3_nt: TGTGCCACCAGCAGATCGCCGGACAGGCGCGAGACCCAGTACTTC
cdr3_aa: CATSRSPDRRETQYF

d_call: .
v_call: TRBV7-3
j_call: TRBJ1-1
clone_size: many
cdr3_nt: TGTGCCAGCAGCTTATCCGGGACGGCGAACACTGAAGCTTTCTTT
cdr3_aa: CASSLSGTANTEAFF

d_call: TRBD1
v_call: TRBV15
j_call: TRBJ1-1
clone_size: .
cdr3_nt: TGTGCCATCAGCGGCAGGGGGCTGGGGAACACTGGAGCTTTCTTT
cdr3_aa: CAISGRGLGNTGAFF